Shown below are 8 T cell receptor beta chains from a single sample sequenced in a study of T cell responses to AZD1222 COVID-19 vaccine. Using immunoSEQ multiplex PCR, the repertoire was profiled, and TCRdb retains in-frame clones only, with some absent. The table records 90,000 or so clones, around 86% of them present only once. The sample here was peripheral blood, taken on day 0 of AZD1222 vaccination. These TCRs come from an adult in good health.

J is TRBJ1-2 and V is TRBV7-9; D gene ambiguous. The CDR3 is 16 amino acids. From germline, CDR1 is SEHNR and CDR2 FQNEAQ (reference sequence). The ends were cut back, 2 bases at V and 5 bases at J, with 18 bases in the middle. This chain's CDR3 is CASSLQSPELGYGYTF. CDR3 nucleotides: TGTGCCAGCAGCTTACAGAGTCCTGAGTTAGGGTATGGCTACACCTTC.

V gene TRBV4-3 combines with J gene TRBJ1-5, with no clear D. Between the trimmed V and J ends, which lost 0 bases and 4 bases, there was a span of 10 bases. Per the germline V gene, CDR1 is LGHNA and CDR2 is YSLEER. The CDR3 is 15 amino acids. DNA for the CDR3: TGCGCCAGCAGCCAAGATTATCAGACTAATCAGCCCCAGCATTTT. Translated, it gives CASSQDYQTNQPQHF.

The chain employs TRBV2 and TRBJ1-6; unclear D gene. V was shortened by 6 bases and J by 8 bases, with 20 bases between the two germline ends. Germline values: CDR1 SNHLY, CDR2 FYNNEI. The CDR3 loop spans 16 amino acids. The CDR3: CASSTDQAGLDSPLHF. In DNA form, the CDR3 reads TGTGCCAGCAGCACTGACCAGGCCGGTCTAGATTCACCCCTCCACTTT.

J is TRBJ1-3 and V is TRBV28; 9 bases are shared with TRBD1. The junction had 7 bases not matched to a gene; V was cut back by 6 bases and J by 1 base. The germline CDR1 and CDR2 sequences are MDHEN and SYDVKM. The CDR3 is 16 residues long. The CDR3 here is CASSPGQGSSGNTIYF. CDR3 in DNA: TGTGCCAGCAGCCCGGGACAGGGTTCTTCTGGAAACACCATATATTTT.

The chain recombines TRBV28 with TRBJ2-5; 9 nucleotides agree with TRBD2. J gave up 5 bases and V 1 base, and 11 bases lay outside the gene matches. Germline values: CDR1 MDHEN, CDR2 SYDVKM. The CDR3 length is 17 residues. The CDR3 DNA is TGTGCCAGCAGTTTATCCCCTAGCGGGATATGGAGGGAGACCCAGTACTTC. This encodes CASSLSPSGIWRETQYF.

This clone was picked up one time. The V gene is TRBV6-5, the J gene TRBJ1-1; tentative D call: TRBD1 (6 bases). The CDR3 has 14 amino acids. Trimming pared 0 bases from V and 10 bases from J, leaving 15 bases between. Looked up from germline, CDR1 is MNHEY and CDR2 is SVGAGI. The CDR3 region has the DNA TGTGCCAGCAGTTACTCGATTTTGGGGGCATCAGCTTTCTTT. Translated, it gives CASSYSILGASAFF.

The chain uses TRBV24-1 and TRBJ1-2; possible D gene TRBD1, 6 bases. The V gene lost 5 bases and the J gene lost 7 bases, with 13 bases spanning the gap. This CDR3 contains 13 residues. Germline assignment: CDR1 KGHDR and CDR2 SFDVKD. In DNA, the CDR3 is TGTGCCACCAGTGGGGGGGGCCGTGTTGGCTACACCTTC. It codes for CATSGGGRVGYTF.

This chain links TRBV19 with TRBJ2-6; 8 bases map to TRBD1. The CDR3 contains 17 residues. Germline-derived CDR1 and CDR2 are LNHDA and SQIVND (reference sequence). V lost 3 bases, J lost 2 bases, and 6 bases stayed unmatched. CDR3 sequence (DNA): TGTGCCAGTAGTATTGGGACAGGTTATGCTGGGGCCAACGTCCTGACTTTC. This gives the protein CASSIGTGYAGANVLTF. The full variable domain, rest sourced from reference TRBV19 and TRBJ2-6, is DGGITQSPKYLFRKEGQNVTLSCEQNLNHDAMYWYRQDPGQGLRLIYYSQIVNDFQKGDIAEGYSVSREKKESFPLTVTSAQKNPTAFYLCASSIGTGYAGANVLTFGAGSRLTVL.